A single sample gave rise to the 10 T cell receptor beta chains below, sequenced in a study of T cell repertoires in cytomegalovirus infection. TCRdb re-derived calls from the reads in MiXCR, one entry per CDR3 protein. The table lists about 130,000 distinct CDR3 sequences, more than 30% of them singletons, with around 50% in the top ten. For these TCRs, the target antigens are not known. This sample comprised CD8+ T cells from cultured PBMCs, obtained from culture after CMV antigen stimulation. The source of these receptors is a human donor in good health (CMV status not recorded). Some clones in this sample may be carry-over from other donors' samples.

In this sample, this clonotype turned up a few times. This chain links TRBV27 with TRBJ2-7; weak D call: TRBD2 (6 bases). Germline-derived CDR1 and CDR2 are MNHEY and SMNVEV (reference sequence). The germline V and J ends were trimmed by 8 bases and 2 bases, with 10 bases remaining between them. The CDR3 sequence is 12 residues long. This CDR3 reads CASGGSTYEQYF. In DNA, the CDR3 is TGTGCCAGCGGGGGGTCTACCTACGAGCAGTACTTC.

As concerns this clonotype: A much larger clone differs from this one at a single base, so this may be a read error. The CDR3 protein is CASSLVEAYEQYF. Here the CDR3 DNA reads TGTGCCAGCAGCTTAGTTGAGGCCTACGAGCAGTACTTC. The chain couples TRBV7-2 to TRBJ2-7; no firm D call. Trimming removed 1 base from V and 2 bases from J, with 6 bases in between. Looked up from germline, CDR1 is SGHTA and CDR2 is FQGNSA. The CDR3 has 13 amino acids.

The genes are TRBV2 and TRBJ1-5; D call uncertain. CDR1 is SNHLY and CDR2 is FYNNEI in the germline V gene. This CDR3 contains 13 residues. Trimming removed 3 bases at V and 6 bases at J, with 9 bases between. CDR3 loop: CASSDGGTQPQHF. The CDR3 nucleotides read TGTGCCAGCAGTGACGGCGGAACTCAGCCCCAGCATTTT.

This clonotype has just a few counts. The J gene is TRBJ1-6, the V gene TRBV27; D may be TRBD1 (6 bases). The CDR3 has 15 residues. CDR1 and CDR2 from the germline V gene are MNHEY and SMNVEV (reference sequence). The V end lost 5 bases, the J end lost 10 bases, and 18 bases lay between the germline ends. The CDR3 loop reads CASSTNEGGHSPLHF. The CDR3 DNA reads TGTGCCAGCAGTACCAATGAGGGGGGTCACTCACCCCTCCACTTT.

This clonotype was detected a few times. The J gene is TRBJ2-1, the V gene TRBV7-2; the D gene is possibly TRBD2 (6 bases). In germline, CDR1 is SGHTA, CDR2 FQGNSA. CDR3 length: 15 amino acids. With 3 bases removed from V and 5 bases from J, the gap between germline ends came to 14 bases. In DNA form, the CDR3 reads TGTGCCAGCAGCTTCCGGGACTTAAGACACAATGAGCAGTTCTTC. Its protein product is CASSFRDLRHNEQFF.

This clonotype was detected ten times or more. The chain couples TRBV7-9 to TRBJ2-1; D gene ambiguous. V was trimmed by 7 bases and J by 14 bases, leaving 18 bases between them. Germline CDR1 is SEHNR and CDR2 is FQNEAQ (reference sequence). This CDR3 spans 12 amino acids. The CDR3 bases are TGTGCCAGCATTCCTCCAGACGATTGGGAGTTCTTC. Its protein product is CASIPPDDWEFF.

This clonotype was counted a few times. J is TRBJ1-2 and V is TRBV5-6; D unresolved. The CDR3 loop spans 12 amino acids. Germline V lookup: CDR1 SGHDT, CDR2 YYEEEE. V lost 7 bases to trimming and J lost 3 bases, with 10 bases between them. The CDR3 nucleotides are TGTGCCAGCGTGGGTGATGACTATGGCTACACCTTC. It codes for CASVGDDYGYTF.

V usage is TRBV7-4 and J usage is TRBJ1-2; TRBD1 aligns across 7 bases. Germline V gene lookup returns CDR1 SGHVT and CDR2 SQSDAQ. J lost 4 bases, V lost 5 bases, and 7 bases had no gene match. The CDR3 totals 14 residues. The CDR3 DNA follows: TGTGCCAGCAGCGGCGGGACAGCCTCCTATGGCTACACCTTC. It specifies CASSGGTASYGYTF. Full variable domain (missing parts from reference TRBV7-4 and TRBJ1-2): GAGVSQSPRYKVAKRGRDVALRCDSISGHVTLYWYRQTLGQGSEVLTYSQSDAQRDKSGRPSGRFSAERPERSVSTLKIQRTEQGDSAVYLCASSGGTASYGYTFGSGTRLTVV.

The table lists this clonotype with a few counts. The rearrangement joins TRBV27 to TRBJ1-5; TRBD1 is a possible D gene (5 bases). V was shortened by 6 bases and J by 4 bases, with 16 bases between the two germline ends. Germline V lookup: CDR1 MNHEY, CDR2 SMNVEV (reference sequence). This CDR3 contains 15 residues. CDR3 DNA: TGTGCCAGCAGCGAGGGGCACCCTGGGAATCAGCCCCAGCATTTT. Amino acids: CASSEGHPGNQPQHF.

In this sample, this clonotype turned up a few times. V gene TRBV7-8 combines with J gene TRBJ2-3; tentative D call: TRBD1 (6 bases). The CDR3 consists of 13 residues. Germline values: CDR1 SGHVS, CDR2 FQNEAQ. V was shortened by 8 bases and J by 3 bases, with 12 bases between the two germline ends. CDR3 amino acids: CASQTGKTDTQYF. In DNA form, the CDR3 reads TGTGCCAGCCAAACAGGGAAGACAGATACGCAGTATTTT.